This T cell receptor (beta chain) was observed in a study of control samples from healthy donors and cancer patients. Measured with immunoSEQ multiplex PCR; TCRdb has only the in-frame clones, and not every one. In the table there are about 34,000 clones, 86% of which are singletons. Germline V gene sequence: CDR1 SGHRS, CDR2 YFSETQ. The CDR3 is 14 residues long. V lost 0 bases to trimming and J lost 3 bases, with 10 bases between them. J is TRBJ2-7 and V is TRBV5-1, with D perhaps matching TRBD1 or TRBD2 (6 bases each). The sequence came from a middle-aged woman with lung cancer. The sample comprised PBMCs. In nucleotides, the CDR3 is TGCGCCAGCAGCTTGGAACAGGGAGGCTACGAGCAGTACTTC. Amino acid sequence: CASSLEQGGYEQYF. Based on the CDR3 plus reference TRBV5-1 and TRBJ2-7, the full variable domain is KAGVTQTPRYLIKTRGQQVTLSCSPISGHRSVSWYQQTPGQGLQFLFEYFSETQRNKGNFPGRFSGRQFSNSRSEMNVSTLELGDSALYLCASSLEQGGYEQYFGPGTRLTVT.